This T cell receptor beta chain was identified during a study of shared clonotypes between healthy human individuals. V lost 1 base and J 5 bases, leaving 15 bases between the germline ends. Germline values: CDR1 LNHNV, CDR2 YYDKDF (reference sequence). This CDR3 has 16 residues. Donors, healthy HIV-negative adults, lacked recent acute infections or vaccinations. Study findings and constraints: Sequencing depth was a factor that was expected to affect clonotype sharing among donors.

Remarks on this clone: Its antigen remains unknown.

For every subset, genomic DNA was evenly distributed across several immunoSEQ plates. As handled by the study authors: ImmunoSEQ yielded junction-only sequences lacking quality scores, so filtering differed. The repertoire was sequenced with immunoSEQ multiplex PCR; TCRdb's copy has only in-frame clones and lacks some. The V and J calls and the clone size are those of that table, but D and trimming were determined from the DNA. The sample shows about 600,000 clones, around three quarters of them seen only once. J is TRBJ2-1 and V is TRBV15; the D gene is possibly TRBD1 (5 bases). The sequenced sample was PBMCs. The clonotype comes from a woman between 40 and 55 years old in good health. Some clones in this sample may be carry-over from other donors' samples. The CDR3 protein is CATSRAVTEYNNEQFF. The CDR3 coding sequence is TGTGCCACCAGCAGAGCTGTGACAGAATATAACAATGAGCAGTTCTTC.